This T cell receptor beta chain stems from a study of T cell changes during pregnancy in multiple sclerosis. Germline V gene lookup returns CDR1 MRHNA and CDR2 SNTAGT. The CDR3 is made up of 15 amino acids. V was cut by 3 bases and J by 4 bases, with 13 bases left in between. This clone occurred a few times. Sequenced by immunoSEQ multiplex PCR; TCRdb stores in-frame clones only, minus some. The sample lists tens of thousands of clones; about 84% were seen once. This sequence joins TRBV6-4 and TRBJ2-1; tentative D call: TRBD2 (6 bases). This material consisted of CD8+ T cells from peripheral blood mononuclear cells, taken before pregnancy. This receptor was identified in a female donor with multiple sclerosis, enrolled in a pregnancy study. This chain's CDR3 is CASSEASEGYNEQFF. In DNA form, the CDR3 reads TGTGCCAGCAGTGAGGCTAGCGAGGGGTACAATGAGCAGTTCTTC.